These 21 T cell receptor beta chains share one sample of origin, sequenced in a study of shared clonotypes between healthy human individuals. Clones were sequenced by immunoSEQ multiplex PCR, and TCRdb holds only the in-frame ones, with some missing. The table includes almost 750,000 clones, around 77% detected once. The material sequenced was memory CD4+ T cells sorted from blood. As to subset: CD45RA-negative fraction. These receptors all come from a woman aged 25 to 39 in good health.

Here the CDR3 reads CSVGGLAGSYEQYF. CDR3 sequence (DNA): TGCAGCGTGGGGGGACTAGCGGGTTCCTACGAGCAGTACTTC. The rearrangement links TRBV29-1 to TRBJ2-7, with TRBD2 matching over 12 bases. V was clipped by 6 bases and J by 1 base; unmatched bases: 4. The germline V gene encodes CDR1 SQVTM and CDR2 ANQGSEA. The CDR3 runs to 14 residues.

In regard to this clone: A much larger clonotype is one base distant, so this may be a read error. Other DNA sequences in the same sample also yield this CDR3. The chain uses TRBV7-2 and TRBJ2-7; D uncertain. This CDR3 is built from 11 residues. The germline CDR1 and CDR2 sequences are SGHTA and FQGNSA. Trimming left V 1 base short and J 3 bases short, with 1 base between. For the CDR3, the DNA is TGTGCCAGCAGCTTAGTCTACGAGCAGTACTTC. Its translation: CASSLVYEQYF.

The chain recombines TRBV2 with TRBJ1-5; no clear D. Germline V gives CDR1 SNHLY, CDR2 FYNNEI. There are 12 residues in the CDR3. The ends were cut back, 2 bases at V and 9 bases at J, with 8 bases in the middle. CDR3 DNA: TGTGCCAGCAGTGAACACGAGTCGCCCCAGCATTTT. Amino acid sequence: CASSEHESPQHF.

This chain links TRBV11-2 with TRBJ2-7, with 8 bases lining up with TRBD2. V was clipped by 1 base and J by 5 bases; unmatched bases: 4. The CDR3 is 14 residues long. The germline gives CDR1 SGHAT, CDR2 FQNNGV. In DNA form, the CDR3 reads TGTGCCAGCAGCTTAGCAGCGGGAGCCCACGAGCAGTACTTC. This gives the protein CASSLAAGAHEQYF.

The chain combines TRBV29-1 with TRBJ1-4; 10 bases agree with TRBD1. After removal of 6 bases from V and 7 bases from J, the junction contained 5 bases not matched to a gene. The CDR3 extends over 13 amino acids. Germline V CDR1 and CDR2: SQVTM, ANQGSEA. CDR3 sequence: CSVPDRGVEKLFF. The CDR3 DNA reads TGCAGCGTCCCGGACAGGGGGGTTGAAAAACTGTTTTTT.

Details on this clone: This same CDR3 is encoded by further DNA sequences in the sample. The chain has TRBV28 and TRBJ1-4; D might be TRBD1 (6 bases). Trimming stripped 0 bases from V and 0 bases from J, with 11 bases between. CDR3 length: 17 amino acids. Germline lookup yields CDR1 MDHEN and CDR2 SYDVKM. CDR3 amino acids: CASSLWRGTTTNEKLFF. DNA of the CDR3: TGTGCCAGCAGTTTATGGAGAGGGACAACAACTAATGAAAAACTGTTTTTT.

This clone was counted between two and nine times. This chain connects TRBV6-9 to TRBJ1-5, with 7 bases matching TRBD1. This CDR3 comprises 16 residues. Germline V lookup: CDR1 MNHGY, CDR2 SVAAGI. The V segment lost 9 bases and the J segment 0 bases; nucleotides outside the gene matches: 11. CDR3 amino acids: CARPGQRPYSNQPQHF. DNA for the CDR3: TGTGCCAGACCGGGACAGAGACCCTATAGCAATCAGCCCCAGCATTTT.

This clone has more than one count but fewer than ten. The chain links TRBV30 to TRBJ1-5; a possible D gene is TRBD1 (6 bases). The CDR3 is 15 amino acids. V was trimmed by 3 bases and J by 7 bases, leaving 19 bases between them. Per the germline V gene, CDR1 is GTSNPN and CDR2 is SVGIG (reference sequence). This CDR3 reads CAWRPGQRLGQPQHF. CDR3 nucleotide sequence: TGTGCCTGGAGGCCGGGACAAAGGTTAGGACAGCCCCAGCATTTT.

The genes are TRBV5-5 and TRBJ2-3, with 8 bases lining up with TRBD2. The CDR3 sequence is 17 residues long. Germline-derived CDR1 and CDR2 are SGHKS and YYEKEE (reference sequence). The V gene end was trimmed by 0 bases and the J gene end by 5 bases; junction bases not matched to a gene: 11. CDR3 nucleotide sequence: TGTGCCAGCAGCTTGGCCTCGGGCGCGGGAGGAATAGATACGCAGTATTTT. It encodes CASSLASGAGGIDTQYF.

The genes are TRBV7-2 and TRBJ2-5; the match to TRBD1 covers 11 bases. The CDR3 sequence is 19 residues long. The germline CDR1 and CDR2 sequences are SGHTA and FQGNSA. The V gene end was trimmed by 4 bases and the J gene end by 2 bases; junction bases not matched to a gene: 15. The CDR3 spells CASSSLGQGARSRQETQYF. The CDR3 region has the DNA TGTGCCAGCAGCTCGCTAGGACAGGGGGCGAGGAGTCGTCAAGAGACCCAGTACTTC.

This chain uses TRBV19 with TRBJ2-7; perhaps TRBD2 as D (6 bases). The CDR3 is made up of 13 amino acids. The germline V and J ends were trimmed by 4 bases and 0 bases, with 7 bases remaining between them. Germline CDR1 reads LNHDA; CDR2 reads SQIVND (reference sequence). DNA of the CDR3: TGTGCCAGTAGTAGCGGGGTCTCCTACGAGCAGTACTTC. It is translated as CASSSGVSYEQYF.

This chain uses TRBV30 with TRBJ1-1, with D possibly TRBD1 on 6 matching bases. The ends were cut back, 5 bases at V and 3 bases at J, with 16 bases in the middle. Germline-derived CDR1 and CDR2 are GTSNPN and SVGIG (reference sequence). There are 14 residues in the CDR3. The CDR3 reads CAWGSRDKDTEAFF. The CDR3 DNA reads as TGTGCCTGGGGGAGCCGGGACAAGGACACTGAAGCTTTCTTT.

This clone has a single count. V gene TRBV5-5 combines with J gene TRBJ2-7; D is uncertain. CDR1 SGHKS and CDR2 YYEKEE come from the germline V gene (reference sequence). V was trimmed by 4 bases and J by 3 bases, leaving 11 bases between them. CDR3 size: 13 residues. The CDR3: CASSPSSGYEQYF. In DNA, the CDR3 is TGTGCCAGCAGCCCCTCTTCGGGCTACGAGCAGTACTTC.

The genes are TRBV6-5 and TRBJ2-7; 11 nucleotides agree with TRBD2. V lost 4 bases, J lost 5 bases, and 7 bases stayed unmatched. The CDR3 is 15 amino acids. Germline CDR1 is MNHEY and CDR2 is SVGAGI. CDR3: CASSSASGRSDEQYF. In DNA form, the CDR3 reads TGTGCCAGCAGTTCTGCTAGCGGGAGGTCAGACGAGCAGTACTTC.

The chain carries TRBV28 and TRBJ1-2; D possibly corresponds to TRBD1 (5 bases). V lost 5 bases and J lost 7, with 29 bases in between. There are 18 residues in the CDR3. Germline V lookup: CDR1 MDHEN, CDR2 SYDVKM. The CDR3 is CASSATRASTKGRGGYTF. The CDR3 DNA reads TGTGCCAGCAGTGCGACGCGGGCCTCAACAAAGGGACGGGGTGGCTACACCTTC.

CDR3 coding DNA: TGTGCCAGCAGCTCGGGACATCCCCCGGTCGAGCAGTACTTC. Protein product: CASSSGHPPVEQYF. The J gene is TRBJ2-7, the V gene TRBV11-1; maybe TRBD1 (6 bases). V gave up 4 bases and J gave up 6 bases, with 16 bases separating them. This CDR3 is 14 amino acids long. CDR1 SGHAT and CDR2 FQDESV come from the germline V gene (reference sequence).

The CDR3 DNA sequence: TGTGCCAGCAGCTTCGGCGGGATCACAGATACGCAGTATTTT. It encodes CASSFGGITDTQYF. The J gene is TRBJ2-3, the V gene TRBV5-5; D is perhaps TRBD2 (6 bases). Germline CDR1 reads SGHKS; CDR2 reads YYEKEE (reference sequence). The CDR3 consists of 14 residues. V dropped 2 bases and J dropped 2 bases, with 9 bases sitting between them.

The chain employs TRBV9 and TRBJ2-2; TRBD2 aligns across 9 bases. CDR1 is SGDLS and CDR2 is YYNGEE in the germline V gene. The ends lost 1 base at V and 2 bases at J; junction bases unmatched: 3. This CDR3 spans 16 amino acids. The CDR3 protein is CASSVKAGGNTGELFF. For the CDR3, the DNA is TGTGCCAGCAGCGTAAAAGCGGGAGGTAACACCGGGGAGCTGTTTTTT.

For this clone: It may be a read error: a sequence one base away is much more abundant. The rearrangement uses TRBV6-1 and TRBJ2-5; D gene unclear. Trimming pared 5 bases from V and 5 bases from J, leaving 6 bases between. The CDR3 has 11 amino acids. Germline CDR1 MNHNS, CDR2 SASEGT. The chain's CDR3 is CASSFGETQYF. In DNA form, the CDR3 reads TGTGCCAGCAGTTTCGGGGAGACCCAGTACTTC.

The chain employs TRBV28 and TRBJ1-2; D possibly corresponds to TRBD1 (5 bases). Trimming took 5 bases from V and 5 from J, leaving 21 bases between them. CDR1 and CDR2 (germline): MDHEN, SYDVKM. The CDR3 runs 16 residues. The CDR3 here is CASSNPGLGSGYGYTF. The CDR3, as DNA: TGTGCCAGCAGTAACCCAGGGCTGGGGTCCGGGTATGGCTACACCTTC.

The rearrangement uses TRBV2 and TRBJ1-2; D is unclear. Trimming pared 5 bases from V and 6 bases from J, leaving 7 bases between. Germline CDR1 and CDR2: SNHLY and FYNNEI. The CDR3 has 11 amino acids. DNA for the CDR3: TGTGCCAGCAGTTACGTCAATGGCTACACCTTC. Translation gives CASSYVNGYTF.